A selection of T cell receptor beta chains follows, all from one sample in a study of blood T cell repertoires in COVID-19. Here immunoSEQ multiplex PCR was the method, and the copy in TCRdb shows in-frame clones only, minus some. The profile shows under 85,000 clones, around 88% of them singletons. Sequenced sample: peripheral blood. The origin of the receptors is a man aged 45-65 years with active COVID-19. CDR3s include the opening cysteine and the closing phenylalanine or tryptophan. Clone size, where shown, is once, few, many, or a class for clones that have expanded.

clone_size v_call cdr3_length cdr3_aa
- TRBV6-5 14 CASSWDRQGETQYF
once TRBV3-1/TRBV3-2 14 CASSQVAGGNEQFF
- TRBV5-4 14 CASSRRGFGEKLFF
- TRBV28 14 CASRYSGNTGELFF
- TRBV29-1 14 CSLTGRKSSYEQYF
- TRBV6-1 13 CASSEAQGDGYTF
- TRBV5-1 14 CASSAQAGSYEQYF
- TRBV25-1 13 CASSSPEGSGYTF
- TRBV11-3 16 CASSLGQGGARHEQFF
- TRBV6-5 15 CASRPTGAGNQPQHF
- TRBV5-1 14 CASSLTGAQETQYF
medium-sized TRBV5-3 20 CARSGPRDRVGESWTGELFF
- TRBV7-9 15 CASSPQRQLYNEQFF
few TRBV5-3 13 CARSGKGQETQYF
few TRBV30 13 CAGRDSSFQEQYF
- TRBV6-1 14 CASSESGRGYGYTF
few TRBV7-9 16 CASSLDQVLPGNTIYF
- TRBV12-5 15 CASGPPLTRGETQYF
- TRBV7-9 13 CASDNPNQETQYF
- TRBV7-3 12 CASSPDTGELFF
- TRBV1 16 CTSSQDSGSSYNEQFF
- TRBV30 16 CAWSVFGRAVPYEQYF
- TRBV10-3 12 CAISEELYEQYF
- TRBV14 17 CASSPDIRVATNEKLFF
- TRBV10-3 13 CAIRGRDNYGYTF
once TRBV4-2 15 CASSQGSETPREQYF
- TRBV28 15 CASSLTGGADEKLFF
- TRBV18 14 CASSPPQEGETQYF
few TRBV2 14 CASRKERGGDTQYF
- TRBV6-5 14 CASRTSGEGYGYTF
- TRBV5-1 16 CASSLGGTRANNEQFF
- TRBV5-1 13 CASSFEGAYEQYF
- TRBV30 15 CAWSVRGTGGSPLHF
many TRBV9 13 CASSVDSGNTIYF
- TRBV5-1 16 CASSQRASVSYNEQFF
- TRBV19 12 CASSTAGWGAFF
- TRBV9 15 CASSTPGLDYNEQFF
- TRBV7-9 16 CASRPPGGPANYGYTF
- TRBV7-8 14 CASSLSRGSDTQYF
once TRBV27 13 CASSSTRTDTQYF
- TRBV5-6 15 CASSLASGVNYEQYF
- TRBV28 15 CASRGLAGVTDTQYF
few TRBV3-1/TRBV3-2 17 CASSQDYGGKEHYEQYF
- TRBV6-5 14 CASGRPGLAGEQFF
- TRBV5-6 15 CASSTRTGGKGKLFF
once TRBV20-1 13 CSASGAGGNEQFF
- TRBV28 13 CASSLGGAWGYTF
- TRBV7-3 15 CASSPDAGITDTQYF